Below are 13 T cell receptor beta chains sequenced from a single sample in a study of cytomegalovirus exposure and HLA in healthy donors. Both 60 Vbeta primers and 13 Jbeta primers went into the PCR. This table comes from immunoSEQ multiplex PCR, and its TCRdb copy is limited to in-frame clones, with some not included. The sample consists of around 150,000 clones, approximately 85% of them appearing once. Sample: PBMCs. Every receptor here comes from a man between 18 and 29 years old in good health and CMV-seropositive.

The gene calls are TRBV4-3 and TRBJ2-7; the match to TRBD1 covers 8 bases. Trimming at V came to 3 bases and at J to 6 bases, leaving 10 bases not matched to a gene. Germline assignment: CDR1 LGHNA and CDR2 YSLEER. This CDR3 has 15 residues. The CDR3 here is CASSQLGTGSLEQYF. The DNA of the CDR3 is TGCGCCAGCAGCCAGCTTGGGACAGGTTCCCTCGAGCAGTACTTC.

The chain employs TRBV27 and TRBJ1-5; D is possibly TRBD1 (5 bases). The germline V and J ends were trimmed by 1 base and 3 bases, with 10 bases remaining between them. This CDR3 contains 15 residues. Looked up from germline, CDR1 is MNHEY and CDR2 is SMNVEV (reference sequence). The CDR3 DNA reads TGTGCCAGCAGTTTATGGGGGGAACCCAATCAGCCCCAGCATTTT. Protein product: CASSLWGEPNQPQHF.

The chain links TRBV7-6 to TRBJ1-1; D is unclear. The CDR3 consists of 14 residues. V was shortened by 1 base and J by 1 base, with 7 bases between the two germline ends. The germline V gene encodes CDR1 SGHVS and CDR2 FNYEAQ. CDR3 sequence reads: CASSLVGGNTEAFF. Written as DNA, the CDR3 is TGTGCCAGCAGCTTAGTTGGAGGGAACACTGAAGCTTTCTTT.

The genes are TRBV12-5 and TRBJ2-1, with 7 positions matching TRBD1. Trimming cost V 5 bases and J 0 bases; bases outside gene matches: 7. Germline CDR1 is LGHNT and CDR2 is FRNRAP. The CDR3 length is 16 residues. CDR3 loop: CASGPPGQLSYNEQFF. CDR3 nucleotide sequence: TGTGCTAGTGGTCCACCGGGACAGCTCTCCTACAATGAGCAGTTCTTC.

The chain recombines TRBV5-4 with TRBJ2-5, with 12 positions matching TRBD2. Trimming at V came to 3 bases and at J to 4 bases, leaving 13 bases not matched to a gene. The CDR3 consists of 18 residues. Germline CDR1 is SGHNT and CDR2 is YYREEE (reference sequence). The CDR3 loop is CASSSPASGGADRETQYF. The CDR3 bases are TGTGCCAGCAGCTCCCCGGCTAGCGGGGGGGCTGATCGAGAGACCCAGTACTTC.

V gene TRBV11-1 combines with J gene TRBJ1-1; TRBD1 is a possible D gene (5 bases). Germline values: CDR1 SGHAT, CDR2 FQDESV (reference sequence). V was clipped by 5 bases and J by 4 bases, with 17 bases between them. The CDR3 runs to 15 residues. The DNA for the CDR3 is TGTGCCAGCAGCCCCTCGGGGGGAGTACGCACTGAAGCTTTCTTT. Its translation is CASSPSGGVRTEAFF.

This chain uses TRBV9 with TRBJ2-2, with 9 bases that match TRBD2. Per germline, CDR1 SGDLS and CDR2 YYNGEE. The CDR3 spans 16 residues. J lost 2 bases, V lost 2 bases, and 4 bases had no gene match. The DNA for the CDR3 is TGTGCCAGCAGCGTGACTAGCGGCCTAAACACCGGGGAGCTGTTTTTT. This encodes CASSVTSGLNTGELFF.

Concerning this clone: This sample includes further DNA sequences coding for the same CDR3. The chain recombines TRBV2 with TRBJ1-1; TRBD1 aligns across 7 bases. CDR3 size: 13 residues. Germline V gene lookup returns CDR1 SNHLY and CDR2 FYNNEI. V shed 8 bases and J 3 bases; nucleotides not matched to a gene: 6. The CDR3 sequence is CASQEGAYTEAFF. For the CDR3, the DNA is TGTGCCAGCCAGGAGGGGGCCTACACTGAAGCTTTCTTT.

This clone was seen once. J is TRBJ1-5 and V is TRBV2, with 8 bases matching TRBD1. The CDR3 is 15 amino acids. Germline V lookup: CDR1 SNHLY, CDR2 FYNNEI. J was trimmed by 5 bases and V by 6 bases; bases with no gene match: 9. CDR3 coding DNA: TGTGCCAGCAGCAAGGGACAGGAGAACTATCAGCCCCAGCATTTT. As protein: CASSKGQENYQPQHF.

This rearrangement joins TRBV21-1 to TRBJ2-5; the D call in the table, TRBD1, was not verified against the DNA. TRBV21-1 is reported as a pseudogene. The CDR3 has 19 amino acids. CDR3 amino acids: CASSKEEGPFQGAGETQYF. The CDR3 region has the DNA TGTGCCAGCAGTAAAGAGGAGGGGCCCTTCCAGGGGGCGGGGGAGACCCAGTACTTC.

The chain is built from TRBV5-1 and TRBJ1-1, with 9 nucleotides matching TRBD1. Trimming removed 3 bases from V and 5 bases from J; junction bases left unmatched: 8. CDR1 is SGHRS, CDR2 YFSETQ, per germline. CDR3 length equals 15 residues. CDR3 region: CASSSWTGEGTEAFF. CDR3 in DNA: TGCGCCAGCAGCTCCTGGACAGGGGAGGGGACTGAAGCTTTCTTT.

CDR3 bases: TGTGCCAGCAGTTACGCGAACCATGAGCAGTTCTTC. Translated: CASSYANHEQFF. This chain uses TRBV6-5 with TRBJ2-1; D gene uncertain. Looked up from germline, CDR1 is MNHEY and CDR2 is SVGAGI. This CDR3 is built from 12 residues. V gave up 2 bases and J gave up 8 bases, with 7 bases separating them.

The chain couples TRBV7-9 to TRBJ1-1; D not certain. This CDR3 is built from 11 residues. The germline V gene encodes CDR1 SEHNR and CDR2 FQNEAQ (reference sequence). V was trimmed by 8 bases and J by 0 bases, leaving 4 bases between them. The CDR3 DNA is TGTGCCAGCGGCCTGAACACTGAAGCTTTCTTT. It specifies CASGLNTEAFF.